This T cell receptor (beta chain) derives from a study of shared T cell receptors in the human thymus (TCRdb year 2021). For the wider study: The study examined how self-reactive, shared T-cell receptor alpha chains are generated in the human thymus.

Ends trimmed: V by 5 bases, J by 2 bases; bases unmatched to a gene: 8. The CDR3 sequence holds 15 residues, the cysteine and phenylalanine included. Only CDR3 DNA remains: 45 bases, in frame from the first base. Taken from the germline V gene, the CDR1 and CDR2 loops are MDHEN and SYDVKM. Worth noting for this clone: Its specific antigen is unknown. No much larger clone is present one base from it, and per-base qualities are unavailable.

Libraries were constructed by the immunoSEQ multiplex PCR assay. TCRdb re-hosts the immuneACCESS table, in-frame sequences only. Its copies lack some clones; in the studies checked, an unresolved V gene accounts for under half of them, and the cause for the rest is not known. This sample gives 540,000 or so clones in total; around 78% of them show up just once. The ten top clones hold more than 0.01% of the sample. This sample also belongs to another study, concerning human thymus T cells. Reported in the second study: The donors were immunologically healthy infants in Finland who had open corrective cardiac surgery for congenital heart defects. Thymus tissue was collected as surgical resects that were removed during corrective cardiac surgery. Biased V and J gene segment usage appeared to be present in both thymic and peripheral blood repertoires. The related research found that thymic TCR repertoires overlapped highly between unrelated individuals. The study characterized TCR alpha and beta repertoires from under 10 infant thymus samples and a few related peripheral blood samples. Donor ages ranged from about 7 to 244 days, and the cohort comprised about 6 male and a couple of female infants. Thymocytes were mechanically released from the tissue and were stored as pellets of roughly 10-32 million cells at -70 degrees C. A QIAsymphony instrument was used to extract genomic DNA from frozen cell pellets. The immunoSEQ multiplex PCR assay was used to amplify the TCRB and TCRAD loci from a standardized amount of quality-controlled genomic DNA. The amplicons spanned the V(D)J region and were long enough to cover the CDR3 and allow V and J genes to be identified. The commercial immunoSEQ service was used to sequence amplicons on an Illumina platform. Primer bias and sequencing errors were corrected as previously described, and TCRAD and TCRB were defined on the basis of the IMGT database. Analysis of the repertoires was done with immunoSEQ Analyzer 3.0 and VDJTools and included basic statistics, V/J segment usage, diversity estimates, rarefaction and pairwise overlap. To estimate diversity, the Chao1, ChaoE, Efron-Thisted, Shannon and inverse Simpson indices were applied, and diversity was also estimated on datasets down-sampled to the smallest sample. For repertoire overlap, CDR3 nucleotide sequence, V gene and J gene had to match strictly, and clustering was done by Jaccard-based multidimensional scaling. On average, about 800,000 unique TCRB clonotypes were obtained from thymus samples, compared with 80,000 to 85,000 from blood samples.

What was sequenced was thymocytes. The rearrangement joined TRBV28 to TRBJ2-5; 7 bases in the junction line up with TRBD2. This receptor was taken from a boy in the first two years of life with a congenital heart defect. Donor details come from another sample of the same person, matched by shared clones. The DNA sequence is as follows: TGTGCCAGCAGTCGTCATGGGGGGGGTCAAGAGACCCAGTACTTC. Its amino acids are CASSRHGGGQETQYF.